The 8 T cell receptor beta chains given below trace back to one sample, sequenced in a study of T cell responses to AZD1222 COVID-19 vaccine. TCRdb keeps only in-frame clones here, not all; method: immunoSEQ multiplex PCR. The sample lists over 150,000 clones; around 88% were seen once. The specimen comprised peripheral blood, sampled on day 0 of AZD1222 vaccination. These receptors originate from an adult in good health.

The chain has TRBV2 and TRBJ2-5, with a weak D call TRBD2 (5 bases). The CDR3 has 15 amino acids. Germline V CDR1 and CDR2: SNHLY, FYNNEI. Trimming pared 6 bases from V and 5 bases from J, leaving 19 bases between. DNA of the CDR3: TGTGCCAGCAGGGATCGTTCGGGAACGGGGGAGACCCAGTACTTC. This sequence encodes CASRDRSGTGETQYF.

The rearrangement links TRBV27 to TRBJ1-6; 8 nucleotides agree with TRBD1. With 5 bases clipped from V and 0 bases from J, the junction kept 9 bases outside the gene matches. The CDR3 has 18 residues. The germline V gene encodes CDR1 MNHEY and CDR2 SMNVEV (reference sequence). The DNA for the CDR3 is TGTGCCAGCAGTATGCGGGACAGGCTTAGCTCCTATAATTCACCCCTCCACTTT. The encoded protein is CASSMRDRLSSYNSPLHF.

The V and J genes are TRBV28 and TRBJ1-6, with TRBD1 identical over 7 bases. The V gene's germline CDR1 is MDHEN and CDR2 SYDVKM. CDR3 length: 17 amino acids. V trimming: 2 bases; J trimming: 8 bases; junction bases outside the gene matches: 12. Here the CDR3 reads CASSLGLGTEVYSPLHF. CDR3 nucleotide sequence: TGTGCCAGCAGTTTAGGCCTGGGGACAGAAGTTTATTCACCCCTCCACTTT. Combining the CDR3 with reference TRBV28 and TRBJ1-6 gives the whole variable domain DVKVTQSSRYLVKRTGEKVFLECVQDMDHENMFWYRQDPGLGLRLIYFSYDVKMKEKGDIPEGYSVSREKKERFSLILESASTNQTSMYLCASSLGLGTEVYSPLHFGNGTRLTVT.

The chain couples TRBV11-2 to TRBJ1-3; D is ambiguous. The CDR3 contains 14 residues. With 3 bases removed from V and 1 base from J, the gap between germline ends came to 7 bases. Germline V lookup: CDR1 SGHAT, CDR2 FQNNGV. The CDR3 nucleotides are TGTGCCAGCAGCTTCCGCATGTCTGGAAACACCATATATTTT. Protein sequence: CASSFRMSGNTIYF.

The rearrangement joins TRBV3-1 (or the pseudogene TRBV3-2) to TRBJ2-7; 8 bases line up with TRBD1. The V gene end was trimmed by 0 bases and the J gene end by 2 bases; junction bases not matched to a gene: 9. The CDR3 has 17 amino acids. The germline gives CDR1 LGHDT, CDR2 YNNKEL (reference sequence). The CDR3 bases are TGTGCCAGCAGCCAAGAAGACAGGGGCCGAACACCCTACGAGCAGTACTTC. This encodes CASSQEDRGRTPYEQYF.

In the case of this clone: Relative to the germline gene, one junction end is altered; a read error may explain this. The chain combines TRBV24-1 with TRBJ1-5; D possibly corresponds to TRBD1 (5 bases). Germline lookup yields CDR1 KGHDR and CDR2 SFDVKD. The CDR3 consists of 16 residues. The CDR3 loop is CATRDLEGNSNQPQHF. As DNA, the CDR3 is TGTGCCACCAGAGATTTGGAGGGGAATAGCAATCAGCCCCAGCATTTT.

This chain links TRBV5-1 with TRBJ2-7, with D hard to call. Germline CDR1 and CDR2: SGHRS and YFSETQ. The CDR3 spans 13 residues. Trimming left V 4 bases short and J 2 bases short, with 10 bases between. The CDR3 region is CASSQDGPYEQYF. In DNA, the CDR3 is TGCGCCAGCAGCCAGGACGGTCCCTACGAGCAGTACTTC.

CDR3 nucleotide sequence: TGTGCCAGCAGTGGGAGGACAGAGAATTCACCCCTCCACTTT. It encodes CASSGRTENSPLHF. The J gene is TRBJ1-6, the V gene TRBV25-1; tentative D call: TRBD1 (6 bases). The CDR3 is made up of 14 amino acids. Germline lookup yields CDR1 MGHDK and CDR2 SYGVNS. Deletions cut 4 bases from V and 7 bases from J, with 11 bases between.